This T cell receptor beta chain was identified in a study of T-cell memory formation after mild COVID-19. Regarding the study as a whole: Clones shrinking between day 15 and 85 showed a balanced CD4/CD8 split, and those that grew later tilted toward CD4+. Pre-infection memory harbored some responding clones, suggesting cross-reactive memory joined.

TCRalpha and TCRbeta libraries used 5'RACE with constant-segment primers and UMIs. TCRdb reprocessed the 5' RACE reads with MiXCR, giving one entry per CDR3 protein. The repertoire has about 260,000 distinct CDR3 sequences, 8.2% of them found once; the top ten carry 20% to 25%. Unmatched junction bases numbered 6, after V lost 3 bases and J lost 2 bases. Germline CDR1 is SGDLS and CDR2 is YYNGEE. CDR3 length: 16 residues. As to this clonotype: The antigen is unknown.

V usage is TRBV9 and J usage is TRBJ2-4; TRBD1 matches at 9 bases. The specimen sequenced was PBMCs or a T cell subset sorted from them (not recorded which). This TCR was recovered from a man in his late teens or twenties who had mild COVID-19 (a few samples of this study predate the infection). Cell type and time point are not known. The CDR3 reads CASSGGTGNTKNIQYF. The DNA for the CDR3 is TGTGCCAGCAGCGGAGGGACAGGGAATACCAAAAACATTCAGTACTTC.